This is a list of T cell receptor beta chains from one sample in a study of shared clonotypes between healthy human individuals. Data came from immunoSEQ multiplex PCR; TCRdb stores just in-frame clones and leaves some out. The data contain about 600,000 clones, about 98% of them singletons. Sequencing was done on a sample of naive CD8+ T cells sorted from blood. These receptors were obtained from a man under 40 in good health. Both conserved end residues are part of each CDR3. Fields, in order: CDR3 length, J gene, clone size, V gene, D gene, CDR3 protein, CDR3 DNA. A D gene is named only where the DNA matches it firmly. For some rows the clone size is stated as once, few or many, or as a class when expanded; others skip it.

13 | TRBJ2-7 | once | TRBV30 | . | CSLAGTNSYEQYF | TGTTCCCTTGCGGGCACCAACTCCTACGAGCAGTACTTC
14 | TRBJ2-7 | . | TRBV27 | . | CASRPLGLSYEQYF | TGTGCCAGCAGACCACTAGGCCTCTCCTACGAGCAGTACTTC
15 | TRBJ2-1 | . | TRBV11-2 | . | CASRDGTSSYNEQFF | TGTGCCAGCAGGGACGGAACAAGCTCCTACAATGAGCAGTTCTTC
15 | TRBJ1-5 | . | TRBV7-9 | . | CASSRAGASNQPQHF | TGTGCCAGCAGTCGAGCTGGGGCCAGCAATCAGCCCCAGCATTTT
16 | TRBJ2-1 | . | TRBV15 | . | CATSREGSLGANEQFF | TGTGCCACCAGCAGAGAAGGGTCCCTTGGGGCCAATGAGCAGTTCTTC
12 | TRBJ2-7 | . | TRBV30 | . | CAWDGSSYEQYF | TGTGCCTGGGACGGGAGCTCCTACGAGCAGTACTTC
12 | TRBJ1-1 | . | TRBV9 | . | CASSGVNTEAFF | TGTGCCAGCAGCGGGGTGAACACTGAAGCTTTCTTT
14 | TRBJ2-7 | . | TRBV10-2 | . | CASSDSILPYEQYF | TGCGCCAGCAGTGATAGTATTCTTCCCTACGAGCAGTACTTC
15 | TRBJ2-7 | . | TRBV7-9 | TRBD1 | CASSLYPGTGYEQYF | TGTGCCAGCAGCCTTTACCCCGGGACAGGGTACGAGCAGTACTTC
16 | TRBJ2-2 | few | TRBV7-6 | TRBD2 | CASSLRLAVNTGELFF | TGTGCCAGCAGCCTCAGGCTAGCGGTAAACACCGGGGAGCTGTTTTTT
13 | TRBJ1-1 | . | TRBV30 | . | CARDDHRNTEAFF | TGTGCCAGAGATGACCACAGGAACACTGAAGCTTTCTTT
14 | TRBJ1-1 | . | TRBV30 | . | CAWSYTGMNTEAFF | TGTGCCTGGAGTTACACAGGGATGAACACTGAAGCTTTCTTT
13 | TRBJ2-1 | . | TRBV5-4 | . | CASISSEFGEQFF | TGTGCCAGCATTTCATCGGAGTTCGGTGAGCAGTTCTTC
16 | TRBJ2-7 | . | TRBV7-3 | TRBD2 | CASILGLPDPAYEQYF | TGTGCCAGCATACTGGGACTACCAGATCCAGCCTACGAGCAGTACTTC
14 | TRBJ1-2 | . | TRBV13 | . | CASSLGKPYSGYTF | TGTGCCAGCAGCTTAGGAAAGCCCTACTCGGGCTACACCTTC
20 | TRBJ2-3 | . | TRBV5-8 | TRBD2 | CASSFSTRISGRSETDTQYF | TGTGCCAGCAGCTTTTCAACCCGGATTAGCGGGAGAAGTGAAACAGATACGCAGTATTTT
17 | TRBJ1-5 | . | TRBV5-1 | TRBD1 | CASSLGTGEEAYQPQHF | TGCGCCAGCAGCCTCGGGACAGGGGAGGAGGCCTATCAGCCCCAGCATTTT
15 | TRBJ1-5 | . | TRBV2 | TRBD1 | CASKKGTDTNQPQHF | TGTGCCAGCAAAAAAGGGACAGACACTAATCAGCCCCAGCATTTT
12 | TRBJ2-1 | once | TRBV27 | . | CASSLVTGEQFF | TGTGCCAGCAGTCTAGTGACAGGAGAGCAGTTCTTC
15 | TRBJ1-1 | few | TRBV15 | . | CATSRGGQGNTEAFF | TGTGCCACCAGCAGAGGTGGGCAGGGGAACACTGAAGCTTTCTTT
13 | TRBJ2-1 | . | TRBV6-5 | . | CASSYPGGNEQFF | TGTGCCAGCAGTTACCCGGGCGGCAATGAGCAGTTCTTC
14 | TRBJ2-7 | . | TRBV4-1 | TRBD2 | CASSQGSGSHEQYF | TGCGCCAGCAGCCAAGGGAGCGGGAGCCACGAGCAGTACTTC
15 | TRBJ2-2 | . | TRBV6-5 | TRBD1 | CASDGTGGLGGELFF | TGTGCCTCGGATGGGACAGGGGGTCTTGGCGGGGAGCTGTTTTTT
14 | TRBJ2-7 | . | TRBV2 | TRBD1 | CASRTDRGAYEQYF | TGTGCCAGCAGAACAGACAGGGGGGCCTACGAGCAGTACTTC
13 | TRBJ2-7 | . | TRBV27 | TRBD1 | CASSPGTVHEQYF | TGTGCCAGCAGTCCGGGGACAGTCCACGAGCAGTACTTC
14 | TRBJ1-4 | . | TRBV7-8 | . | CASSLRPEGEKLFF | TGTGCCAGCAGCTTGCGCCCCGAGGGTGAAAAACTGTTTTTT
14 | TRBJ2-7 | . | TRBV11-2 | . | CASSSSSSSYEQYF | TGTGCCAGCAGCTCATCATCGAGCTCCTACGAGCAGTACTTC
14 | TRBJ1-5 | . | TRBV2 | . | CASSEYGQWQPQHF | TGTGCCAGCAGTGAGTATGGACAATGGCAGCCCCAGCATTTT
18 | TRBJ1-1 | . | TRBV11-2 | . | CASSFAGTFHPGHREAFF | TGTGCCAGCAGCTTCGCAGGAACTTTCCATCCGGGACACCGTGAAGCTTTCTTT
12 | TRBJ2-7 | . | TRBV29-1 | TRBD2 | CSTLSGGDSEDF | TGCAGCACATTGTCGGGGGGGGACTCCGAGGACTTC
15 | TRBJ1-1 | . | TRBV19 | . | CASSPRGESNTEAFF | TGTGCCAGTAGTCCCCGGGGGGAGTCCAACACTGAAGCTTTCTTT
15 | TRBJ2-7 | . | TRBV5-1 | TRBD1 | CASSPGTGSHYEQYF | TGCGCCAGCAGCCCCGGGACAGGTAGTCACTACGAGCAGTACTTC
13 | TRBJ2-7 | . | TRBV11-2 | TRBD2 | CASSFSGSDEQYF | TGTGCCAGCAGCTTCAGCGGGAGTGACGAGCAGTACTTC
13 | TRBJ2-3 | . | TRBV19 | . | CASSMRASGTQYF | TGTGCCAGTAGTATGCGAGCGTCGGGTACGCAGTATTTT